The 32 T cell receptor beta chains presented below share a single source sample, sequenced in a study of blood T cell repertoires in COVID-19. The assay was immunoSEQ multiplex PCR, and TCRdb's table has in-frame clones only and misses some. The data contain 200,000 or so clones, 75% to 90% of them singletons. Specimen: PBMCs or T cells enriched from blood (not recorded which). The receptor source for this set is a woman in her thirties who had been exposed to COVID-19.

In its sample, this clone was seen once. The CDR3, as DNA: TGTGCCAGCAGTCCTTGGGACAGCCCCTTCGAGCAGTACTTC. Residues: CASSPWDSPFEQYF. The rearrangement uses TRBV28 and TRBJ2-7; TRBD1 agrees at 7 bases. The CDR3 consists of 14 residues. The V gene's germline CDR1 is MDHEN and CDR2 SYDVKM. The junction had 10 bases not matched to a gene; V was cut back by 5 bases and J by 6 bases.

This chain uses TRBV6-1 with TRBJ2-1; 11 bases line up with TRBD2. The V gene end was trimmed by 0 bases and the J gene end by 6 bases; junction bases not matched to a gene: 13. Looked up from germline, CDR1 is MNHNS and CDR2 is SASEGT. The CDR3 extends over 19 amino acids. The CDR3 here is CASSEAVELAGGLGNEQFF. CDR3 DNA sequence: TGTGCCAGCAGTGAAGCTGTTGAGTTAGCGGGAGGGCTCGGCAATGAGCAGTTCTTC.

This chain links TRBV5-1 with TRBJ2-5; 10 bases fit TRBD1. V was clipped by 3 bases and J by 7 bases; unmatched bases: 12. Looked up from germline, CDR1 is SGHRS and CDR2 is YFSETQ. The CDR3 loop spans 16 amino acids. The chain's CDR3 is CASSYSTGGAGRTQYF. In DNA, the CDR3 is TGCGCCAGCAGCTACTCGACAGGGGGCGCCGGAAGGACCCAGTACTTC.

The chain uses TRBV7-8 and TRBJ2-5; 9 bases align to TRBD1. The CDR3 extends over 15 amino acids. V shed 5 bases and J 4 bases; nucleotides not matched to a gene: 8. Germline V CDR1 and CDR2: SGHVS, FQNEAQ. Written as DNA, the CDR3 is TGTGCCAGCAGCGACAGACAGGGGGGGTCAGAGACCCAGTACTTC. Its protein product is CASSDRQGGSETQYF.

This chain links TRBV7-8 with TRBJ1-5; D is unclear. This CDR3 is 14 amino acids long. Germline-derived CDR1 and CDR2 are SGHVS and FQNEAQ. V shed 5 bases and J shed 0 bases, with 8 bases lying between them. The CDR3 bases are TGTGCCAGCAGCGACACTTTTAGCAATCAGCCCCAGCATTTT. Amino acid sequence: CASSDTFSNQPQHF.

CDR3 nucleotides: TGTGCCAGCAGCCCGTCTAGCGGGAGGGATGTAAACATTCAGTACTTC. Translation: CASSPSSGRDVNIQYF. The gene calls are TRBV7-9 and TRBJ2-4; 12 bases match TRBD2. The germline V gene encodes CDR1 SEHNR and CDR2 FQNEAQ (reference sequence). V shed 5 bases and J 6 bases; nucleotides not matched to a gene: 8. This CDR3 spans 16 amino acids. The complete variable domain, with remaining parts taken from reference TRBV7-9 and TRBJ2-4, reads DTGVSQNPRHKITKRGQNVTFRCDPISEHNRLYWYRQTLGQGPEFLTYFQNEAQLEKSRLLSDRFSAERPKGSFSTLEIQRTEQGDSAMYLCASSPSSGRDVNIQYFGAGTRLSVL.

This chain connects TRBV5-1 to TRBJ2-1, with D perhaps matching TRBD2 (7 bases). Trimming stripped 0 bases from V and 2 bases from J, with 12 bases between. Germline V gene data show CDR1 as SGHRS and CDR2 as YFSETQ. The CDR3 runs to 16 residues. The CDR3 region has the DNA TGCGCCAGCAGCTTGGACGGGGGGCTAACCTACAATGAGCAGTTCTTC. Protein sequence: CASSLDGGLTYNEQFF.

V gene TRBV6-5 combines with J gene TRBJ1-3, with 8 bases fitting TRBD1. J was trimmed by 2 bases and V by 6 bases; bases with no gene match: 6. This CDR3 region has 15 residues. Germline values: CDR1 MNHEY, CDR2 SVGAGI. The CDR3 nucleotides are TGTGCCAGCAGGGGGACAGGTTGGCCTGGAAACACCATATATTTT. Translated: CASRGTGWPGNTIYF.

The chain has TRBV27 and TRBJ2-7; 8 positions agree with TRBD2. The CDR3 runs to 15 residues. Trimming cost V 6 bases and J 0 bases; bases outside gene matches: 7. CDR1 and CDR2 (germline): MNHEY, SMNVEV (reference sequence). The chain's CDR3 is CASRPTAGASYEQYF. The CDR3 region has the DNA TGTGCCAGCAGACCCACAGCGGGGGCCTCCTACGAGCAGTACTTC.

V gene TRBV19 combines with J gene TRBJ1-6, with 10 nucleotides matching TRBD1. Germline trimming cut 7 bases from V and 6 bases from J; bases unmatched to any gene: 3. The CDR3 loop spans 14 amino acids. CDR1 LNHDA and CDR2 SQIVND come from the germline V gene (reference sequence). The CDR3 is CASKRDRGNSPLHF. CDR3 bases: TGTGCCAGTAAACGGGACAGGGGTAATTCACCCCTCCACTTT.

The rearrangement links TRBV28 to TRBJ1-3, with 9 bases matching TRBD1. J gave up 4 bases and V 2 bases, and 3 bases lay outside the gene matches. Germline values: CDR1 MDHEN, CDR2 SYDVKM. This CDR3 comprises 15 residues. The chain's CDR3 is CASSLPGTGGNTIYF. DNA of the CDR3: TGTGCCAGCAGTTTACCCGGGACAGGGGGAAACACCATATATTTT.

On this clone: Other DNA sequences in the sample encode the same CDR3. The rearrangement joins TRBV2 to TRBJ2-7; 10 bases map to TRBD2. The CDR3 runs to 15 residues. The ends lost 4 bases at V and 0 bases at J; junction bases unmatched: 3. The germline CDR1 and CDR2 sequences are SNHLY and FYNNEI. DNA of the CDR3: TGTGCCAGCAGTGGCCGGACTAGCGGCTCCTACGAGCAGTACTTC. It yields the protein CASSGRTSGSYEQYF.

The chain uses TRBV10-3 and TRBJ2-7; 7 bases are shared with TRBD2. The CDR3 totals 14 residues. The V segment lost 0 bases and the J segment 6 bases; nucleotides outside the gene matches: 5. The germline CDR1 and CDR2 sequences are ENHRY and SYGVKD. CDR3 in amino acids: CAISESVGTIEQYF. In nucleotides, the CDR3 is TGTGCCATCAGTGAGTCTGTGGGGACTATCGAGCAGTACTTC.

V gene TRBV5-1 combines with J gene TRBJ1-4; D may be TRBD1 (6 bases). V dropped 0 bases and J dropped 5 bases, with 17 bases sitting between them. Germline assignment: CDR1 SGHRS and CDR2 YFSETQ. This CDR3 comprises 17 residues. The CDR3 DNA reads TGCGCCAGCAGCTTGGTAGGCAGGGGAGACACCAATGAAAAACTGTTTTTT. This codes for CASSLVGRGDTNEKLFF.

The CDR3 DNA sequence: TGTGCCAGCAGTCATAACAGGGGGCTCAACACTGAAGCTTTCTTT. Protein: CASSHNRGLNTEAFF. The gene calls are TRBV2 and TRBJ1-1, with 9 bases identical to TRBD1. There are 15 residues in the CDR3. J lost 2 bases, V lost 5 bases, and 6 bases had no gene match. Germline V gene data show CDR1 as SNHLY and CDR2 as FYNNEI.

This clone occurred a few times. The chain uses TRBV19 and TRBJ2-3; D is undetermined. The CDR3 consists of 11 residues. Looked up from germline, CDR1 is LNHDA and CDR2 is SQIVND (reference sequence). V was shortened by 5 bases and J by 6 bases, with 6 bases between the two germline ends. CDR3 protein: CASSSGDTQYF. CDR3 sequence (DNA): TGTGCCAGTAGTTCCGGGGATACGCAGTATTTT.

This rearrangement joins TRBV19 to TRBJ2-3, with 14 positions matching TRBD2. With V trimmed by 4 bases and J by 0 bases, 6 bases remained unmatched. The CDR3 contains 18 residues. Germline V lookup: CDR1 LNHDA, CDR2 SQIVND (reference sequence). The DNA of the CDR3 is TGTGCCAGTAGTACCGGGACTAGCGGGAGAGGGAGCACAGATACGCAGTATTTT. It specifies CASSTGTSGRGSTDTQYF.

The table lists this clone with a few counts. The rearrangement uses TRBV5-4 and TRBJ2-2; D gene unclear. Trimming removed 0 bases at V and 5 bases at J, with 5 bases between. The CDR3 is 13 residues long. Germline values: CDR1 SGHNT, CDR2 YYREEE (reference sequence). The CDR3 DNA sequence: TGTGCCAGCAGCTTGGGTTTAACCGGGGAGCTGTTTTTT. Its translation is CASSLGLTGELFF.

In its sample, this clone was seen a few times. Other nucleotide sequences in the sample specify the same CDR3. This chain links TRBV5-6 with TRBJ2-7; 9 positions match TRBD1. Unmatched junction bases numbered 6, after V lost 2 bases and J lost 3 bases. The CDR3 length is 15 residues. Germline loops: CDR1 SGHDT, CDR2 YYEEEE. CDR3 in amino acids: CASSFTGTGIYEQYF. DNA for the CDR3: TGTGCCAGCAGCTTTACCGGGACAGGGATCTACGAGCAGTACTTC.

The chain is built from TRBV28 and TRBJ1-5; maybe TRBD1 (5 bases). Deletions cut 3 bases from V and 2 bases from J, with 11 bases between. Germline CDR1 and CDR2: MDHEN and SYDVKM. The length of the CDR3 is 15 residues. In nucleotides, the CDR3 is TGTGCCAGCAGTTTGCTTGAAGGGGGCAATCAGCCCCAGCATTTT. Protein product: CASSLLEGGNQPQHF.

V usage is TRBV20-1 and J usage is TRBJ1-5; D not certain. CDR3 size: 16 residues. V was cut by 3 bases and J by 4 bases, with 19 bases left in between. Germline CDR1 DFQATT, CDR2 SNEGSKA (reference sequence). This chain's CDR3 is CSASFGVSHENQPQHF. The CDR3 DNA follows: TGCAGTGCTAGTTTTGGAGTCAGCCATGAAAATCAGCCCCAGCATTTT.

The chain recombines TRBV24-1 with TRBJ2-3; a weak D match, TRBD2 (6 bases). Deletions cut 4 bases from V and 3 bases from J, with 16 bases between. CDR3 length: 16 amino acids. The V gene's germline CDR1 is KGHDR and CDR2 SFDVKD. CDR3 in amino acids: CATSDPRDSRTDTQYF. CDR3 DNA sequence: TGTGCCACCAGTGACCCCCGGGACTCCCGAACAGATACGCAGTATTTT.

This clone has a single count. The chain recombines TRBV29-1 with TRBJ2-1; TRBD2 aligns across 8 bases. This CDR3 region has 14 residues. Germline CDR1 and CDR2: SQVTM and ANQGSEA. V lost 4 bases, J lost 3 bases, and 5 bases stayed unmatched. The CDR3 loop is CSVARLAFYNEQFF. CDR3 DNA: TGCAGCGTTGCTAGACTAGCGTTCTACAATGAGCAGTTCTTC.

J is TRBJ1-2 and V is TRBV10-3; 7 bases are shared with TRBD1. Germline CDR1 ENHRY, CDR2 SYGVKD. The trim removed 4 bases at V and 2 bases at J, leaving 7 bases unmatched. CDR3 length equals 15 residues. This chain's CDR3 is CAISVMDRMNYGYTF. CDR3 nucleotides: TGTGCCATCAGTGTAATGGACAGGATGAACTATGGCTACACCTTC.

The chain has TRBV2 and TRBJ1-1, with a weak D call TRBD1 (6 bases). Trimming stripped 6 bases from V and 5 bases from J, with 13 bases between. The CDR3 is made up of 13 amino acids. Germline assignment: CDR1 SNHLY and CDR2 FYNNEI. CDR3: CASRHYTGTEAFF. The CDR3 DNA sequence: TGTGCCAGCAGACACTACACAGGGACTGAAGCTTTCTTT.

The chain uses TRBV27 and TRBJ1-6; maybe TRBD1 (6 bases). The germline V and J ends were trimmed by 2 bases and 3 bases, with 8 bases remaining between them. There are 15 residues in the CDR3. Germline V gives CDR1 MNHEY, CDR2 SMNVEV (reference sequence). CDR3 nucleotides: TGTGCCAGCAGTTTAGGGGGCAGCTATAATTCACCCCTCCACTTT. Protein: CASSLGGSYNSPLHF.

The rearrangement links TRBV9 to TRBJ2-2, with a possible D match to TRBD2 (6 bases). CDR1 is SGDLS, CDR2 YYNGEE, per germline. This CDR3 is built from 17 residues. V was clipped by 4 bases and J by 6 bases, with 22 bases between them. CDR3 DNA sequence: TGTGCCAGCAGCTTACACCCCACCGGGAGAAGGTCCGGGGAGCTGTTTTTT. Protein sequence: CASSLHPTGRRSGELFF.

As for this clone: In the same sample, other DNA sequences code for this CDR3. The chain recombines TRBV12-3 or TRBV12-4 with TRBJ1-1; no clear D. This CDR3 has 12 amino acids. Trimming stripped 3 bases from V and 5 bases from J, with 7 bases between. Written as DNA, the CDR3 is TGTGCCAGCAGTTTCTCGGGGACTGAAGCTTTCTTT. Protein sequence: CASSFSGTEAFF.

The rearrangement links TRBV27 to TRBJ1-2; 7 nucleotides match TRBD1. Trimming cost V 4 bases and J 5 bases; bases outside gene matches: 7. The CDR3 is 14 amino acids. Germline V gene data show CDR1 as MNHEY and CDR2 as SMNVEV (reference sequence). In DNA form, the CDR3 reads TGTGCCAGCAGTTCCTCCGGGACAGCTTATGGCTACACCTTC. This translates into CASSSSGTAYGYTF.

The chain has TRBV7-3 and TRBJ1-6; 8 nucleotides agree with TRBD1. The V and J ends lost 0 bases and 8 bases, in that order; junction bases with no gene match: 3. Looked up from germline, CDR1 is SGHTA and CDR2 is FQGTGA. The CDR3 covers 15 residues. CDR3 loop: CASSLTGQADSPLHF. Written as DNA, the CDR3 is TGTGCCAGCAGCTTAACGGGACAGGCGGATTCACCCCTCCACTTT.

The J gene is TRBJ1-1, the V gene TRBV28; D gene uncertain. V was shortened by 5 bases and J by 0 bases, with 7 bases between the two germline ends. The germline V gene has CDR1 MDHEN and CDR2 SYDVKM. The CDR3 extends over 13 amino acids. The CDR3 region is CASSPSLNTEAFF. CDR3 sequence (DNA): TGTGCCAGCAGTCCATCCCTGAACACTGAAGCTTTCTTT.

DNA for the CDR3: TGTGCCAGCAGTATTCGCCCCCCCAGTGAAGCTTTCTTT. Its protein product is CASSIRPPSEAFF. The chain links TRBV6-5 to TRBJ1-1, with D uncertain. The V end lost 5 bases, the J end lost 7 bases, and 14 bases lay between the germline ends. CDR3 length: 13 residues. The V gene's germline CDR1 is MNHEY and CDR2 SVGAGI.